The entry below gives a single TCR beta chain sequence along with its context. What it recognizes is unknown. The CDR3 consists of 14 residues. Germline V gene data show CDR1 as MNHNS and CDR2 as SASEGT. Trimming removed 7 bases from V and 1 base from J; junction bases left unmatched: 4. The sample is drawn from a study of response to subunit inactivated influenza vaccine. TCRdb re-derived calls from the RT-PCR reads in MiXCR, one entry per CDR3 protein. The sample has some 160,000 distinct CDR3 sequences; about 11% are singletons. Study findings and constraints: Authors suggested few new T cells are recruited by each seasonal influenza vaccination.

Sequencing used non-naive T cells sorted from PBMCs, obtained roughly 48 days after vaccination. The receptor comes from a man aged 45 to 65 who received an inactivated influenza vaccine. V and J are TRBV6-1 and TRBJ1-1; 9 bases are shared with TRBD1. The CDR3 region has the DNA TGTGCCAGCACCTCGGACAGGGGGAACACTGAAGCTTTCTTT. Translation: CASTSDRGNTEAFF.